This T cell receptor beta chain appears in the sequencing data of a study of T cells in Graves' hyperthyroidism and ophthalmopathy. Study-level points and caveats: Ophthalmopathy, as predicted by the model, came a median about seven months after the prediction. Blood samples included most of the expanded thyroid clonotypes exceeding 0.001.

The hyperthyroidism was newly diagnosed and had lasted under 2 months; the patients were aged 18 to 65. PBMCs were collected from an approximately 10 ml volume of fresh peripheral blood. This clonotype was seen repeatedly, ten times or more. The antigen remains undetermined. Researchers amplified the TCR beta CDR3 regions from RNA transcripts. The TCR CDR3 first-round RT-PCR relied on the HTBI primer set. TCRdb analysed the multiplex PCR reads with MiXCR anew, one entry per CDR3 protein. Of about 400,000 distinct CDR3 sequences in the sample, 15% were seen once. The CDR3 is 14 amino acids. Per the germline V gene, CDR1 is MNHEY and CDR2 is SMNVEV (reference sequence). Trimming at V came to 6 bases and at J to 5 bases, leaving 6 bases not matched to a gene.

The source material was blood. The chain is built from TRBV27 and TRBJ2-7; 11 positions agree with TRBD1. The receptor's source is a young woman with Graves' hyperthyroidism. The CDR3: CASSRDRGWDEQYF. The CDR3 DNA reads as TGTGCCAGCAGCCGGGACAGGGGGTGGGACGAGCAGTACTTC.